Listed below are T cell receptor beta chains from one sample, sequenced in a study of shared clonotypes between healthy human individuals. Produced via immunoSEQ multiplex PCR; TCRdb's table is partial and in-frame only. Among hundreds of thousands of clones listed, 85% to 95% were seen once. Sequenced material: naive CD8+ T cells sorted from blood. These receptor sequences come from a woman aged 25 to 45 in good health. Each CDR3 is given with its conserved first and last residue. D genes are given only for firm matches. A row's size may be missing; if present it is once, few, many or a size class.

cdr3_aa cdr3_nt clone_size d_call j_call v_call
CASSPSTGELFF TGTGCCAGCAGCCCTTCTACCGGGGAGCTGTTTTTT NA NA TRBJ2-2 TRBV11-3
CASRTSGSQNEQYF TGTGCCAGCCGCACTAGCGGGAGCCAAAACGAGCAGTACTTC NA TRBD2 TRBJ2-7 TRBV27
CASSRPAEAYEQYF TGTGCCAGCAGTCGACCAGCGGAAGCCTACGAGCAGTACTTC NA NA TRBJ2-7 TRBV27
CASSRDSSYEQYF TGTGCCAGCAGTCGGGACAGCTCCTACGAGCAGTACTTC NA TRBD1 TRBJ2-7 TRBV27
CASSIRQGAVGTGELFF TGTGCCAGTAGTATAAGACAGGGGGCCGTGGGAACCGGGGAGCTGTTTTTT NA TRBD1 TRBJ2-2 TRBV19
CASSLGLAGGISYNEQFF TGTGCCAGCAGCTTGGGACTAGCGGGAGGGATCTCCTACAATGAGCAGTTCTTC NA TRBD2 TRBJ2-1 TRBV11-2
CSVLSTGTANYGYTF TGCAGCGTTCTAAGCACCGGGACAGCCAACTATGGCTACACCTTC NA TRBD1 TRBJ1-2 TRBV29-1
CASNSQGLNTEAFF TGTGCCAGCAACTCACAGGGACTGAACACTGAAGCTTTCTTT NA NA TRBJ1-1 TRBV6-5
CAWSVGAGNEQYF TGTGCCTGGAGTGTAGGGGCGGGAAACGAGCAGTACTTC NA NA TRBJ2-7 TRBV30
CSVGGVLSYEQYF TGCAGCGTTGGGGGTGTCCTTTCCTACGAGCAGTACTTC NA NA TRBJ2-7 TRBV29-1
CATSPSYGNQPQHF TGTGCCACCAGTCCCAGCTATGGCAATCAGCCCCAGCATTTT few NA TRBJ1-5 TRBV15
CASSLAGGRTDTQYF TGTGCCAGCAGCTTAGCGGGAGGACGCACAGATACGCAGTATTTT NA TRBD2 TRBJ2-3 TRBV11-2
CASSYDGGARNEQFF TGTGCCAGCAGTTACGACGGTGGAGCGAGAAATGAGCAGTTCTTC NA NA TRBJ2-1 TRBV6-5
CASSVFNSGELFF TGTGCCAGCAGCGTATTTAATTCCGGGGAGCTGTTTTTT NA NA TRBJ2-2 TRBV11-2
CASSLVLGLTGELFF TGTGCCAGCAGTTTAGTCCTGGGGTTGACCGGGGAGCTGTTTTTT NA NA TRBJ2-2 TRBV28
CASSQGIPLAGYGLTYNEQFF TGTGCCAGCAGCCAAGGAATCCCACTAGCGGGGTACGGTCTTACCTACAATGAGCAGTTCTTC NA TRBD2 TRBJ2-1 TRBV4-2
CASSLSEAGGYEQYF TGCGCCAGCAGCTTGTCGGAAGCGGGAGGCTACGAGCAGTACTTC NA TRBD2 TRBJ2-7 TRBV5-1
CASSLNAWGASQPQHF TGTGCCAGCAGCTTAAATGCCTGGGGCGCCAGTCAGCCCCAGCATTTT NA NA TRBJ1-5 TRBV7-2
CASSSGSLEAFF TGTGCCAGCAGTTCAGGTAGCCTAGAAGCTTTCTTT NA NA TRBJ1-1 TRBV27
CASSLAMRSKGSYNEQFF TGTGCCAGCAGCTTAGCGATGAGGTCAAAGGGGTCCTACAATGAGCAGTTCTTC NA NA TRBJ2-1 TRBV11-2
CASSTDRGYEQYF TGTGCCAGTAGTACGGACAGGGGGTACGAGCAGTACTTC NA TRBD1 TRBJ2-7 TRBV19
CASSLVRQGAYNEQFF TGTGCCAGCAGTTTAGTTCGACAGGGGGCCTACAATGAGCAGTTCTTC NA TRBD1 TRBJ2-1 TRBV28
CSVERTGRTQYF TGCAGCGTTGAACGGACAGGGCGGACCCAGTACTTC NA TRBD1 TRBJ2-5 TRBV29-1
CASRSGTGSYEQYF TGTGCCAGCAGGAGCGGGACAGGGAGCTACGAGCAGTACTTC NA TRBD1 TRBJ2-7 TRBV28
CASSVVAGEANEQFF TGTGCCAGCAGCGTAGTAGCGGGCGAGGCCAATGAGCAGTTCTTC NA TRBD2 TRBJ2-1 TRBV9
CASSLTTGSSSYEQYF TGTGCCAGCAGCTTAACGACAGGGTCGAGCTCCTACGAGCAGTACTTC once TRBD1 TRBJ2-7 TRBV7-9
CASRYRMTVREANVLTF TGTGCCAGCAGATACCGGATGACAGTTCGTGAGGCCAACGTCCTGACTTTC NA NA TRBJ2-6 TRBV28
CAWSYLVRRGTEAFF TGTGCCTGGAGTTATTTGGTAAGGCGAGGCACTGAAGCTTTCTTT NA NA TRBJ1-1 TRBV30
CASSHGVREQYF TGTGCCAGCAGCCACGGGGTTCGCGAGCAGTACTTC NA NA TRBJ2-7 TRBV7-9
CASSFFSGGLNEKLFF TGTGCCAGCAGTTTCTTTTCTGGGGGGCTCAACGAAAAACTGTTTTTT NA NA TRBJ1-4 TRBV27
CASRALSTDTQYF TGTGCCAGCAGAGCACTAAGCACAGATACGCAGTATTTT NA NA TRBJ2-3 TRBV6-5
CASTPYQGAVNTEAFF TGTGCCAGCACACCCTATCAGGGGGCGGTGAACACTGAAGCTTTCTTT NA TRBD1 TRBJ1-1 TRBV28
CASSLALGGYYEQYF TGTGCCAGCAGCTTAGCCCTCGGGGGATACTACGAGCAGTACTTC NA NA TRBJ2-7 TRBV11-2
CASSPYGSLDEQFF TGTGCCAGCAGCCCGTACGGGAGCCTTGATGAGCAGTTCTTC once NA TRBJ2-1 TRBV13
CASSIEGTNTEAFF TGTGCCAGTAGTATCGAGGGAACGAACACTGAAGCTTTCTTT NA NA TRBJ1-1 TRBV19
CASSQDRGLAGANEQFF TGTGCCAGCAGCCAAGATCGAGGTCTAGCGGGAGCCAATGAGCAGTTCTTC NA TRBD2 TRBJ2-1 TRBV14
CASSLVGGSYEQYF TGTGCCAGCAGTTTAGTAGGGGGCTCCTACGAGCAGTACTTC NA NA TRBJ2-7 TRBV28
CASSALAGVSGGELFF TGTGCCAGCAGTGCTCTAGCGGGAGTTTCGGGCGGGGAGCTGTTTTTT NA TRBD2 TRBJ2-2 TRBV6-1
CASSQSRFASHTIYF TGCGCCAGCAGCCAGAGTCGTTTTGCCTCGCACACCATATATTTT NA NA TRBJ1-3 TRBV4-1
CASSAGDQQYF TGTGCCAGCAGTGCAGGGGACCAGCAGTACTTC NA NA TRBJ2-7 TRBV6-1
CASSLYAHEQYF TGTGCCAGCAGTTTATATGCCCACGAGCAGTACTTC once NA TRBJ2-7 TRBV28
CASSYSTGNTIYF TGTGCCAGCAGTTACTCCACTGGAAACACCATATATTTT NA NA TRBJ1-3 TRBV6-6
CASSQILPGAIYNEQFF TGCGCCAGCAGCCAAATCCTTCCCGGGGCGATCTACAATGAGCAGTTCTTC NA NA TRBJ2-1 TRBV4-1
CACLLAGELFF TGTGCGTGCCTACTTGCCGGGGAGCTGTTTTTT NA NA TRBJ2-2 TRBV30
CASKEAASGSCEQYF TGTGCCAGCAAAGAGGCGGCTAGCGGGAGTTGCGAGCAGTACTTC NA TRBD2 TRBJ2-7 TRBV11-2
CASSFQGGGEKLFF TGTGCCAGCAGCTTCCAGGGGGGGGGAGAAAAACTGTTTTTT NA TRBD1 TRBJ1-4 TRBV7-6
CSVRTGLRGLMNTEAFF TGCAGCGTTCGTACAGGGCTAAGGGGGCTCATGAACACTGAAGCTTTCTTT few TRBD1 TRBJ1-1 TRBV29-1